This is a list of T cell receptor beta chains from one sample in a study of blood T cell repertoires in COVID-19. Clones were read by immunoSEQ multiplex PCR, and TCRdb kept only the in-frame ones, dropping some. This sample has around 220,000 clones, with less than 90% found just once. The sample was PBMCs or T cells enriched from blood (not recorded which). Receptors originate from a woman aged 40 to 49 who had recovered from COVID-19. Each CDR3 is given with its conserved first and last residue. Fields, in order: D gene, V gene, clone size, J gene, CDR3 DNA, CDR3 protein. The D gene is left open where the match is weak. Only part of the rows carry a size: once, few, many, or a class if the clone is expanded.

D gene: TRBD1
V gene: TRBV29-1
clone size: -
J gene: TRBJ1-6
CDR3 DNA: TGCAGCGTTGGACAGGGCGGGGATTCACCCCTCCACTTT
CDR3 protein: CSVGQGGDSPLHF

D gene: TRBD2
V gene: TRBV7-2
clone size: once
J gene: TRBJ2-7
CDR3 DNA: TGTGCCAGCAGCGAGACCGGGACTAGCGGTTACGAGCAGTACTTC
CDR3 protein: CASSETGTSGYEQYF

D gene: TRBD1
V gene: TRBV12-3/TRBV12-4
clone size: once
J gene: TRBJ1-3
CDR3 DNA: TGTGCCAGCAGCCCGGGACAGCGAAACACCATATATTTT
CDR3 protein: CASSPGQRNTIYF

D gene: -
V gene: TRBV19
clone size: -
J gene: TRBJ1-5
CDR3 DNA: TGTGCCAGTACTATACGGGAAGGAGGTCAGCCCCAGCATTTT
CDR3 protein: CASTIREGGQPQHF

D gene: TRBD2
V gene: TRBV7-2
clone size: -
J gene: TRBJ2-5
CDR3 DNA: TGTGCCAGCAGCTGGGAGCGGGAGTCCGGGACCCAGTACTTC
CDR3 protein: CASSWERESGTQYF

D gene: -
V gene: TRBV3-1/TRBV3-2
clone size: -
J gene: TRBJ1-5
CDR3 DNA: TGTGCCAGCAGCCAAGTTCCCGTTTCTCAGCCCCAGCATTTT
CDR3 protein: CASSQVPVSQPQHF

D gene: TRBD2
V gene: TRBV11-1
clone size: -
J gene: TRBJ2-5
CDR3 DNA: TGTGCCAGCAGCTCTGGACTAGGAGAGACCCAGTACTTC
CDR3 protein: CASSSGLGETQYF

D gene: TRBD2
V gene: TRBV9
clone size: -
J gene: TRBJ2-2
CDR3 DNA: TGTGCCAGCTCCGGGGCGGGGGGTGTGAACACCGGGGAGCTGTTTTTT
CDR3 protein: CASSGAGGVNTGELFF

D gene: -
V gene: TRBV10-2
clone size: -
J gene: TRBJ1-5
CDR3 DNA: TGCGCCAGCAGTGAACAGGGCAATCAGCCCCAGCATTTT
CDR3 protein: CASSEQGNQPQHF

D gene: -
V gene: TRBV19
clone size: -
J gene: TRBJ2-5
CDR3 DNA: TGTGCCAGTAGTACCAGCGGTAGGGAAGAGACCCAGTACTTC
CDR3 protein: CASSTSGREETQYF

D gene: -
V gene: TRBV5-5
clone size: once
J gene: TRBJ2-7
CDR3 DNA: TGTGCCAGCAGCTTGGAGTTCGGGACTGCGCCTGCGGACGAGCAGTACTTC
CDR3 protein: CASSLEFGTAPADEQYF

D gene: TRBD1
V gene: TRBV10-1
clone size: -
J gene: TRBJ1-1
CDR3 DNA: TGCGCCAGCAGTGACCAGACGGCCAGGGGGAGGAACACTGAAGCTTTCTTT
CDR3 protein: CASSDQTARGRNTEAFF

D gene: TRBD2
V gene: TRBV5-8
clone size: -
J gene: TRBJ2-5
CDR3 DNA: TGTGCCAGCAGCCCGGTGCGTGGTACTAGCGGTAAAGAGACCCAGTACTTC
CDR3 protein: CASSPVRGTSGKETQYF

D gene: TRBD1
V gene: TRBV29-1
clone size: -
J gene: TRBJ2-7
CDR3 DNA: TGCAGCGTTACAGGGGTCCACGAGCAGTACTTC
CDR3 protein: CSVTGVHEQYF

D gene: TRBD2
V gene: TRBV29-1
clone size: -
J gene: TRBJ2-7
CDR3 DNA: TGCAGCGTTGAAGGGGGGAGCGGGAGGGCCCGGGGCGAGCAGTACTTC
CDR3 protein: CSVEGGSGRARGEQYF

D gene: TRBD2
V gene: TRBV2
clone size: -
J gene: TRBJ2-1
CDR3 DNA: TGTGCCAGCAGATTACTAGCGGGAGGATACAATGAGCAGTTCTTC
CDR3 protein: CASRLLAGGYNEQFF

D gene: TRBD1
V gene: TRBV29-1
clone size: -
J gene: TRBJ2-1
CDR3 DNA: TGCAGCGTTGAAGTGGACAGGGCCTACAATGAGCAGTTCTTC
CDR3 protein: CSVEVDRAYNEQFF

D gene: -
V gene: TRBV9
clone size: -
J gene: TRBJ1-6
CDR3 DNA: TGTGCCAGCAGCACGAGTTTGAATTCACCCCTCCACTTT
CDR3 protein: CASSTSLNSPLHF

D gene: -
V gene: TRBV7-9
clone size: -
J gene: TRBJ1-2
CDR3 DNA: TGTGCCAGCAGCCCTCGGGGGGGAGGCTATGGCTACACCTTC
CDR3 protein: CASSPRGGGYGYTF

D gene: TRBD1
V gene: TRBV9
clone size: -
J gene: TRBJ2-2
CDR3 DNA: TGTGCCAGCAGCCGTAAGGGTGGGACAGGGGTCGGCGGGGAGCTGTTTTTT
CDR3 protein: CASSRKGGTGVGGELFF

D gene: -
V gene: TRBV11-3
clone size: few
J gene: TRBJ1-1
CDR3 DNA: TGTGCCAGCAGCTCGGGCACTGAAGCTTTCTTT
CDR3 protein: CASSSGTEAFF

D gene: TRBD1
V gene: TRBV7-3
clone size: -
J gene: TRBJ1-2
CDR3 DNA: TGTGCCAGCAGTCCGACAGGGGGCTATGGCTACACCTTC
CDR3 protein: CASSPTGGYGYTF

D gene: TRBD1
V gene: TRBV19
clone size: once
J gene: TRBJ2-6
CDR3 DNA: TGTGCCAGTAGAGAAGCAGGGGGTTTTTCTGGGGCCAACGTCCTGACTTTC
CDR3 protein: CASREAGGFSGANVLTF

D gene: TRBD2
V gene: TRBV18
clone size: -
J gene: TRBJ2-5
CDR3 DNA: TGTGCCAGCTCACCACTAGCGGGGACCCAAGAGACCCAGTACTTC
CDR3 protein: CASSPLAGTQETQYF

D gene: -
V gene: TRBV7-2
clone size: -
J gene: TRBJ2-5
CDR3 DNA: TGTGCCAGCAGCCCGTTTACTAGGTCCCAAGAGACCCAGTACTTC
CDR3 protein: CASSPFTRSQETQYF

D gene: -
V gene: TRBV6-6
clone size: -
J gene: TRBJ1-3
CDR3 DNA: TGTGCCAGCAGTTCCGGGTATGAAAACACCATATATTTT
CDR3 protein: CASSSGYENTIYF

D gene: -
V gene: TRBV5-1
clone size: -
J gene: TRBJ2-6
CDR3 DNA: TGCGCCAGCAGCTCAGACTCTGGGGCCAACGTCCTGACTTTC
CDR3 protein: CASSSDSGANVLTF

D gene: TRBD2
V gene: TRBV18
clone size: -
J gene: TRBJ2-2
CDR3 DNA: TGTGCCAGCTCACGAACTAGCGCCGCGAACACCGGGGAGCTGTTTTTT
CDR3 protein: CASSRTSAANTGELFF

D gene: -
V gene: TRBV7-2
clone size: -
J gene: TRBJ2-3
CDR3 DNA: TGTGCCAGCATCCAGGGGGATACGCAGTATTTT
CDR3 protein: CASIQGDTQYF

D gene: TRBD1
V gene: TRBV20-1
clone size: -
J gene: TRBJ2-3
CDR3 DNA: TGCAGTGCCCGAGACAGGGCGACGCAGTATTTT
CDR3 protein: CSARDRATQYF

D gene: -
V gene: TRBV11-2
clone size: -
J gene: TRBJ2-7
CDR3 DNA: TGTGCCAGCAGCCGACCGGGCGGGCACTCCTACGAGCAGTACTTC
CDR3 protein: CASSRPGGHSYEQYF

D gene: TRBD2
V gene: TRBV5-1
clone size: once
J gene: TRBJ2-3
CDR3 DNA: TGCGCCAGCAGTTTTCTAGCGGGATTAGGAGATACGCAGTATTTT
CDR3 protein: CASSFLAGLGDTQYF

D gene: -
V gene: TRBV11-3
clone size: -
J gene: TRBJ2-5
CDR3 DNA: TGTGCCAGCAGCCCCCGGGGTGAGGAGACCCAGTACTTC
CDR3 protein: CASSPRGEETQYF

D gene: -
V gene: TRBV4-3
clone size: -
J gene: TRBJ2-1
CDR3 DNA: TGCGCCAGCAGCCCAGTAGGAGGATACAATGAGCAGTTCTTC
CDR3 protein: CASSPVGGYNEQFF

D gene: TRBD2
V gene: TRBV7-2
clone size: once
J gene: TRBJ2-5
CDR3 DNA: TGTGCCAGCAGCTTAGTGGAGCGGGAGCTCCAAGAGACCCAGTACTTC
CDR3 protein: CASSLVERELQETQYF

D gene: -
V gene: TRBV30
clone size: -
J gene: TRBJ1-2
CDR3 DNA: TGTGCCTGGAGTGTACTCAGGTCCCTATATGGCTACACCTTC
CDR3 protein: CAWSVLRSLYGYTF

D gene: -
V gene: TRBV7-8
clone size: -
J gene: TRBJ2-3
CDR3 DNA: TGTGCCAGCAGCGCGCCTTCGGGAGTGAACACAGATACGCAGTATTTT
CDR3 protein: CASSAPSGVNTDTQYF

D gene: TRBD1
V gene: TRBV24-1
clone size: -
J gene: TRBJ2-1
CDR3 DNA: TGTGCCACGCCACTAGAGATGGGACAGGGATCCGTTGAGCAGTTCTTC
CDR3 protein: CATPLEMGQGSVEQFF

D gene: TRBD1
V gene: TRBV2
clone size: -
J gene: TRBJ1-2
CDR3 DNA: TGTGCCAGCAGTGGGACAGGACAGTTGGGCTACACCTTC
CDR3 protein: CASSGTGQLGYTF

D gene: TRBD1
V gene: TRBV6-1
clone size: -
J gene: TRBJ2-2
CDR3 DNA: TGTGCCAGCAGTGACAAACCAGGGGGCACGAACACCGGGGAGCTGTTTTTT
CDR3 protein: CASSDKPGGTNTGELFF

D gene: -
V gene: TRBV27
clone size: -
J gene: TRBJ2-5
CDR3 DNA: TGTGCCAGCAGTTTGGGGGCTGGGCTCTGGGAGACCCAGTACTTC
CDR3 protein: CASSLGAGLWETQYF

D gene: -
V gene: TRBV12-3/TRBV12-4
clone size: -
J gene: TRBJ1-4
CDR3 DNA: TGTGCCAGCAGTTTTAGTCCTGAAAAACTGTTTTTT
CDR3 protein: CASSFSPEKLFF

D gene: -
V gene: TRBV6-5
clone size: -
J gene: TRBJ1-4
CDR3 DNA: TGTGCCAGCAGTTACTCGGGCCAGGATGAAAAACTGTTTTTT
CDR3 protein: CASSYSGQDEKLFF

D gene: -
V gene: TRBV4-3
clone size: once
J gene: TRBJ2-1
CDR3 DNA: TGCGCCAGCAGCCAAGATGAGGGAACCTACAATGAGCAGTTCTTC
CDR3 protein: CASSQDEGTYNEQFF

D gene: -
V gene: TRBV10-1
clone size: -
J gene: TRBJ2-3
CDR3 DNA: TGCGCCAGCAGTGAGTCTACAGGGCACACAGATACGCAGTATTTT
CDR3 protein: CASSESTGHTDTQYF

D gene: TRBD2
V gene: TRBV4-1
clone size: -
J gene: TRBJ2-3
CDR3 DNA: TGCGCCAGCAGCCAAGATCGGGCTAGCGGGAGTAGCACAGATACGCAGTATTTT
CDR3 protein: CASSQDRASGSSTDTQYF

D gene: -
V gene: TRBV2
clone size: -
J gene: TRBJ1-4
CDR3 DNA: TGTGCCAGCAGTGCTCAGGGATCGGAAAAACTGTTTTTT
CDR3 protein: CASSAQGSEKLFF

D gene: -
V gene: TRBV4-3
clone size: -
J gene: TRBJ2-6
CDR3 DNA: TGCGCCAGCAGCCAAGACGTCCGGTCTGGGGCCAACGTCCTGACTTTC
CDR3 protein: CASSQDVRSGANVLTF

D gene: -
V gene: TRBV30
clone size: -
J gene: TRBJ1-2
CDR3 DNA: TGTGCCTGGAGCATCAGGGCGGAGTATGGCTACACCTTC
CDR3 protein: CAWSIRAEYGYTF

D gene: -
V gene: TRBV5-1
clone size: once
J gene: TRBJ1-2
CDR3 DNA: TGCGCCAGCCGGACAGATGCTAACTATGGCTACACCTTC
CDR3 protein: CASRTDANYGYTF

D gene: TRBD2
V gene: TRBV7-2
clone size: -
J gene: TRBJ2-2
CDR3 DNA: TGTGCCAGCAGCGTCCAGGGGGTAGCGGGAGGTTATGGCGGGGAGCTGTTTTTT
CDR3 protein: CASSVQGVAGGYGGELFF

D gene: -
V gene: TRBV7-2
clone size: -
J gene: TRBJ1-2
CDR3 DNA: TGTGCCAGCAGCCCAATGGTGACAGACTATGGCTACACCTTC
CDR3 protein: CASSPMVTDYGYTF